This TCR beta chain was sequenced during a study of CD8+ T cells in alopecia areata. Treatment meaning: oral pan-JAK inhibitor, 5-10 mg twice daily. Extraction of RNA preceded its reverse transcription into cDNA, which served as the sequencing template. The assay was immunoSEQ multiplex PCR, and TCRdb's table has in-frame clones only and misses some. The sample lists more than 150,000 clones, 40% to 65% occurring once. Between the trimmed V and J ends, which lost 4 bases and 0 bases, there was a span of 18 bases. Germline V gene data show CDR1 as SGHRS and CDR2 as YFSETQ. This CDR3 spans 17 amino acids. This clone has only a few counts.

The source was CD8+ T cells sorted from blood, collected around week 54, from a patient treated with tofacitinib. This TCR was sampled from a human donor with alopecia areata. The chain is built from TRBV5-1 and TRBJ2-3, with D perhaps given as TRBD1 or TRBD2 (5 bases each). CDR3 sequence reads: CASSLRDAGRSTDTQYF. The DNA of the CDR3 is TGCGCCAGCAGCCTCCGGGACGCAGGACGAAGCACAGATACGCAGTATTTT.